The rows below give T cell receptor beta chains drawn from one sample of a study of coeliac disease. The method was immunoSEQ multiplex PCR; TCRdb's version includes in-frame clones alone and lacks a portion of them. The sample lists fewer than 10,000 clones, 67% seen once, with 20% to 25% in the top ten. The specimen sequenced was lamina propria lymphocytes from the gut. The receptor set was obtained from a woman aged 55 to 70 with celiac disease. Both conserved end residues are part of each CDR3. A D gene is named only where the DNA matches it firmly. Clone size is shown for a subset of rows, as once, few, many or a class of expanded clone.

-,TRBD1,TRBV10-1,TRBJ2-2,TGCGCCAGCGGTACCTTGACAGGGGCCAATAACACCGGGGAGCTGTTTTTT,CASGTLTGANNTGELFF
-,TRBD1,TRBV25-1,TRBJ2-2,TGTGCCAGCAAGGACAGGAGGCACGGGGAGCTGTTTTTT,CASKDRRHGELFF
-,TRBD1,TRBV10-3,TRBJ1-6,TGTGCCATCAATGAGGACAGGGGCACACCCCTCCACTTT,CAINEDRGTPLHF
-,TRBD2,TRBV10-3,TRBJ2-1,TGTGCCATCAGTGAGTCGAAGCGGGGGCACAATGAGCAGTTCTTC,CAISESKRGHNEQFF
-,TRBD1,TRBV10-3,TRBJ2-2,TGTGCCACCTCAGGGCGAGGGGGCTTCATCGGGGAGCTGTTTTTT,CATSGRGGFIGELFF
once,-,TRBV7-2,TRBJ2-2,TGTGCCAGTGTCAGGGTTGCCGGGGAGCTGTTTTTT,CASVRVAGELFF
-,-,TRBV19,TRBJ1-5,TGTGCCAGTAGTATTGAACAGGCTGGCAATCAGCCCCAGCATTTT,CASSIEQAGNQPQHF
once,TRBD1,TRBV5-1,TRBJ2-7,TGCGCCAGCATGGTCGGCACAGGGGGTAACCTGGAATACTTC,CASMVGTGGNLEYF
-,TRBD1,TRBV7-9,TRBJ1-1,TGTGCCAGCAGCTTGGGACAGGGGGCCGACACTGAAGCTTTCTTT,CASSLGQGADTEAFF
-,-,TRBV7-3,TRBJ2-7,TGTGCCAGCAGCTTAAGAGGGGGGGCCAGGTACGAGCAGTACTTC,CASSLRGGARYEQYF
few,-,TRBV2,TRBJ2-3,TGTGCCAGCAGGTCAGGGGCCGTAGATACGCAGTATTTT,CASRSGAVDTQYF
-,TRBD2,TRBV4-3,TRBJ2-1,TGCGCCAGCAGCCAAGAACCGACTAGCGGCCACAATGAGCAGTTCTTC,CASSQEPTSGHNEQFF
few,TRBD1,TRBV27,TRBJ2-7,TGTGCCAGCAGTTTCGGGACAGCATACGAGCAGTACTTC,CASSFGTAYEQYF
-,-,TRBV28,TRBJ2-7,TGTGCCAGCAGTCCCAGTTATGGGGGCCGATCCTACGAGCAGTACTTC,CASSPSYGGRSYEQYF
-,-,TRBV5-4,TRBJ1-3,TGTGCCAGCAGCTTGGCAGGATCTGGAAACACCATATATTTT,CASSLAGSGNTIYF
-,-,TRBV7-3,TRBJ2-3,TGTGCCAGCAGCTTCCAGATCACAGATACGCAGTATTTT,CASSFQITDTQYF
-,TRBD1,TRBV18,TRBJ1-6,TGTGCCAGCTCAGCGGGACAGGGAGGGCGCAATTCACCCCTCCACTTT,CASSAGQGGRNSPLHF
-,-,TRBV5-5,TRBJ2-7,TGTGCCAGCAGCATTGAGCGCCCCTCCTACGAGCAGTACTTC,CASSIERPSYEQYF